The 5 T cell receptor beta chains in this list originate from one sample, sequenced in a study of blood T cell repertoires in COVID-19 (dated by TCRdb to the early 2020s). Library creation used the immunoSEQ multiplex PCR assay. Sourced from immuneACCESS, this table was stored by TCRdb with only in-frame sequences that have V and J called. A share of the clones is absent; for the studies checked, an unresolved V gene accounts for under half, and the remainder has no known explanation. A total of 300,000 to 450,000 clones appear in this sample, around 84% of them only once. The top ten clones comprise about 1.2% of the sample. The specimen sequenced was peripheral blood. All receptors come from a human donor with acute or convalescent COVID-19. The donor label of this sample is uncertain.

In this sample, this clone turned up once. The genes are TRBV6-5 and TRBJ2-7; TRBD1 aligns across 7 bases. Germline assignment: CDR1 MNHEY and CDR2 SVGAGI. This CDR3 is built from 15 residues. Losses at the gene ends were 1 base for V and 2 bases for J; bases not matched to a gene: 5. The DNA of the CDR3 is TGTGCCAGCAGTTACTTACCGGGACAGCCCTACGAGCAGTACTTC. It codes for CASSYLPGQPYEQYF.

V usage is TRBV29-1 and J usage is TRBJ1-2; 8 bases agree with TRBD1. CDR3 length: 13 amino acids. Germline values: CDR1 SQVTM, CDR2 ANQGSEA. Unmatched junction bases numbered 6, after V lost 7 bases and J lost 2 bases. The CDR3 loop reads CSATGTGNYGYTF. For the CDR3, the DNA is TGCAGCGCCACGGGGACAGGAAACTATGGCTACACCTTC. The variable domain in full, with the rest retrieved from reference TRBV29-1 and TRBJ1-2, is SAVISQKPSRDICQRGTSLTIQCQVDSQVTMMFWYRQQPGQSLTLIATANQGSEATYESGFVIDKFPISRPNLTFSTLTVSNMSPEDSSIYLCSATGTGNYGYTFGSGTRLTVV.

This rearrangement joins TRBV15 to TRBJ1-4, with 10 bases that match TRBD1. This CDR3 contains 20 residues. Germline CDR1 is LNHNV and CDR2 is YYDKDF (reference sequence). V lost 3 bases and J lost 6; bases outside the gene matches: 19. CDR3 DNA sequence: TGTGCCACCAGCAGGGCCAATGGGGGGACAGGGGCCCTAAAGCATGAAAAACTGTTTTTT. It yields the protein CATSRANGGTGALKHEKLFF.

Concerning this clone itself: This CDR3 is also generated by other DNA sequences in the sample. This CDR3 reads CAWSAGGNQPQHF. The CDR3 nucleotides read TGTGCCTGGAGTGCAGGGGGGAATCAGCCCCAGCATTTT. The V gene is TRBV30, the J gene TRBJ1-5, with TRBD1 matching over 7 bases. V gave up 1 base and J gave up 4 bases; unmatched junction bases: 1. The CDR3 spans 13 residues. CDR1 and CDR2 from the germline V gene are GTSNPN and SVGIG (reference sequence).

This chain joins TRBV3-1 (or the pseudogene TRBV3-2) and TRBJ2-3; 7 positions agree with TRBD1. The CDR3 runs 15 residues. J gave up 6 bases and V 3 bases, and 9 bases lay outside the gene matches. Germline lookup yields CDR1 LGHDT and CDR2 YNNKEL (reference sequence). The CDR3 region has the DNA TGTGCCAGCAGCCATTACGGACAGGTTAAGGATACGCAGTATTTT. Encoded protein: CASSHYGQVKDTQYF.